The clone carrying this T cell receptor beta chain was seen a single time. Its antigen remains unidentified. There were no patients with prior chemotherapy, radiotherapy or other malignancies, and all were node-negative on CT and PET/CT. With two time points in the design, approximately 6.3 milliliters of peripheral blood were drawn at each one. The TCR beta CDR3 region was amplified from genomic DNA, with two rounds of multiplex PCR being used for the amplification. Primers specific to each TRBV and TRBJ gene were used in first-round PCR. TCRdb itself ran the multiplex PCR reads through MiXCR, one entry per CDR3 protein. The sample lists approximately 17,000 distinct CDR3 sequences; more than 35% were seen once. These data come from a study of prognosis after radiotherapy for stage I lung cancer. This CDR3 spans 14 amino acids. Between the trimmed V and J ends, which lost 7 bases and 10 bases, there was a span of 17 bases. Germline CDR1 MNHEY, CDR2 SMNVEV (reference sequence).

Study-wide results and limits: Tumor specificity of the expanded TCR clones was not determined.

The source material was PBMCs, sampled before or after stereotactic body radiation therapy (not recorded which). The source is a donor over 45 with non-small cell lung cancer. V gene TRBV27 combines with J gene TRBJ1-6, with a tentative D call TRBD1 (6 bases). As DNA, the CDR3 is TGTGCCAGCATCTCCGGGACATGGTGGTCACCCCTCCACTTT. Translated, it gives CASISGTWWSPLHF.